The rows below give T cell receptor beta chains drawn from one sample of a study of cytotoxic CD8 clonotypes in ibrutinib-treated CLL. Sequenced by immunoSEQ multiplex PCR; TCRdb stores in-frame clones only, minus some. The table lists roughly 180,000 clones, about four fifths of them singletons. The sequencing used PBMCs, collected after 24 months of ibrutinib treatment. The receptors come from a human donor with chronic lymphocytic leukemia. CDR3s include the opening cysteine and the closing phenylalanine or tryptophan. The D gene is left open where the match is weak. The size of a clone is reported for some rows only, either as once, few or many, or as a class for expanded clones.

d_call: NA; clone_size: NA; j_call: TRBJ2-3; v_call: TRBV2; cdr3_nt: TGTGCCAGCGGTCTAGCCTTAACAGATACGCAGTATTTT; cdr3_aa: CASGLALTDTQYF
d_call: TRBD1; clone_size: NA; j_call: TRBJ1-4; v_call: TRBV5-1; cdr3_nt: TGCGCCAGCAGCGGGACAGGGGGTAGCAAAGAAAAACTGTTTTTT; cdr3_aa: CASSGTGGSKEKLFF
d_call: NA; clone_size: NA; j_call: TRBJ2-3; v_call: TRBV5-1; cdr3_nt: TGCGCCAGCAGAGAGGACATCCACACAGATACGCAGTATTTT; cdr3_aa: CASREDIHTDTQYF
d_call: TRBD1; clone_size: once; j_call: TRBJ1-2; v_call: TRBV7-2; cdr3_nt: TGTGCCAGCAGCTTAGCTACAGGGGACGGCTACACCTTC; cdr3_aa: CASSLATGDGYTF
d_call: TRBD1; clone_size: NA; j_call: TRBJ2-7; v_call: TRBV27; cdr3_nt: TGTGCCAGCAGACACGACAGGGGCCACGAGCAGTACTTC; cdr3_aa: CASRHDRGHEQYF
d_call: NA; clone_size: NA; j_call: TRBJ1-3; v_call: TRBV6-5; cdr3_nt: TGTGCCAGCAGTTACTCGAGCAGCTCTGGAAACACCATATATTTT; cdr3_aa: CASSYSSSSGNTIYF
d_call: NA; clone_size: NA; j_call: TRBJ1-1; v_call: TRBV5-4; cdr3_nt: TGTGCCAGCAGCTTGGACAGTGGGAACACTGAAGCTTTCTTT; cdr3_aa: CASSLDSGNTEAFF
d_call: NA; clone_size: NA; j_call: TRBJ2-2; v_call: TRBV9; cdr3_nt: TGTGCCAGCAGCCGGGGCGGCTATAACACCGGGGAGCTGTTTTTT; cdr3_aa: CASSRGGYNTGELFF
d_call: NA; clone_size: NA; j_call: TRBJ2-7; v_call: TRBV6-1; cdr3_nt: TGTGCCAGCAGTGCGTCAGTGACCTACGAGCAGTACTTC; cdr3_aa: CASSASVTYEQYF
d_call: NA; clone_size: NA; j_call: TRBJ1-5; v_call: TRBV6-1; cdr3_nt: TGTGCCAGCAGTGAAGTCGATTATAGCAATCAGCCCCAGCATTTT; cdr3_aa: CASSEVDYSNQPQHF
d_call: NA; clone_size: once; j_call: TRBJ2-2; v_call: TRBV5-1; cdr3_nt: TGCGCCAGCAGCTTGGTTTTAACGAACACCGGGGAGCTGTTTTTT; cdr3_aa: CASSLVLTNTGELFF
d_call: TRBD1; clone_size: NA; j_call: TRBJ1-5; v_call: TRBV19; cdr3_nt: TGTGCCAGTAGCACCTGGACAGGGGGGTTGGAGGATCAGCCCCAGCATTTT; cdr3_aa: CASSTWTGGLEDQPQHF
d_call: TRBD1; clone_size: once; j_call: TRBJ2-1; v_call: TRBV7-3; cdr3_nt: TGTGCCAGCAGCTTCCATACAGGGGCCACTCAAGGGGTTGAGCAGTTCTTC; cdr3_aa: CASSFHTGATQGVEQFF
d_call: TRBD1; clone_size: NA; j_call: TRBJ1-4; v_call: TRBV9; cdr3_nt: TGTGCCAGCAGCGCCCGGGAAGGGGGAACAGGGGGAAGTGAAAAACTGTTTTTT; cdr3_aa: CASSAREGGTGGSEKLFF
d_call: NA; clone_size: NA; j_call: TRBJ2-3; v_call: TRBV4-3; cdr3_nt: TGCGCCAGCAGCCAAGATTCTAATACGCAGTATTTT; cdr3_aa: CASSQDSNTQYF
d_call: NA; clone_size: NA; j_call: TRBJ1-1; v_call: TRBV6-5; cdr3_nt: TGTGCCAGCAGTTCCAGGGTGGGGAACACTGAAGCTTTCTTT; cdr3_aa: CASSSRVGNTEAFF
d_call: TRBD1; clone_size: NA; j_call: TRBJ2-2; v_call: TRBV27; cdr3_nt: TGTGCCAGCACCCCGGGGCAGGGGGCGCGAGGCGGGGAGCTGTTTTTT; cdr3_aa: CASTPGQGARGGELFF
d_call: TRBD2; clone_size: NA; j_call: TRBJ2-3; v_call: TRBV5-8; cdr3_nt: TGTGCCAGCAGCTTGGGTAGCGGGGGCACAGATACGCAGTATTTT; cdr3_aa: CASSLGSGGTDTQYF
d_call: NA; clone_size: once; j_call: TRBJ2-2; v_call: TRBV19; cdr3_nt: TGTGCCAGTAGCCCGGCGGGTGGGGAGCTGTTTTTT; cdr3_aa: CASSPAGGELFF
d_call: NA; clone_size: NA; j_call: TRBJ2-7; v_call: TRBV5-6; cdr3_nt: TGTGCCAGCAGCTTGTTGCAGGGCGCGAGGGGCTACGAGCAGTACTTC; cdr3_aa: CASSLLQGARGYEQYF
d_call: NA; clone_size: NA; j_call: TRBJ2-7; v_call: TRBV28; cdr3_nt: TGTGCCAGCAGAGGCAGGGTCTACGAGCAGTACTTC; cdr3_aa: CASRGRVYEQYF
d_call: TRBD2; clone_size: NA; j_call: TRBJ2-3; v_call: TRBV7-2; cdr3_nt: TGTGCCAGCAGCTCCACTAGCGGGGGGGCCTTCACAGATACGCAGTATTTT; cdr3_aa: CASSSTSGGAFTDTQYF
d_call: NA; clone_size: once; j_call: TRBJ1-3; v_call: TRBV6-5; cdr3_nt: TGTGCCAGCAGCATGCTTGGAAACACCATATATTTT; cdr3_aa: CASSMLGNTIYF
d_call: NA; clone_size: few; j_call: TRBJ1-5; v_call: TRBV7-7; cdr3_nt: TGTGCTAGCAGCTTCCTGGAGGGGGTAGGCAATCAGCCCCAGCATTTT; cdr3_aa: CASSFLEGVGNQPQHF
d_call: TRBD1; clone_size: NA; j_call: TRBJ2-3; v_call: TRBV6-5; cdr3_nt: TGTGCCAGCAGTCCCCGGACAGGGAACACAGATACGCAGTATTTT; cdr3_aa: CASSPRTGNTDTQYF
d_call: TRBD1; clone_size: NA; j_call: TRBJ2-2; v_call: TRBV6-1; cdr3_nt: TGTGCCAGCAGATCAGGGGGCCTGAGCACCGGGGAGCTGTTTTTT; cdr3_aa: CASRSGGLSTGELFF
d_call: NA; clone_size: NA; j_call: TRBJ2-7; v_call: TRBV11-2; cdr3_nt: TGTGCCAGCAGCTTCGGGCGGGGCGGCTCCTACGAGCAGTACTTC; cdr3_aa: CASSFGRGGSYEQYF
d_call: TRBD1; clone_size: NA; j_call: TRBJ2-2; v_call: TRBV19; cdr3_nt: TGTGCCAGTAGTATCCCGGACAGGTACACCGGGGAGCTGTTTTTT; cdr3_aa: CASSIPDRYTGELFF
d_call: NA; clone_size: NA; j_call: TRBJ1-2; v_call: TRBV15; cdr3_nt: TGTGCCACCAGCAGGGGGAAGGATGGCTACACCTTC; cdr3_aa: CATSRGKDGYTF
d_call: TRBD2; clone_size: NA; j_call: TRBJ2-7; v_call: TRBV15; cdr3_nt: TGTGCCACCACTGGACTAGCGGGAGTGCGAGAGCAGTACTTC; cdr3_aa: CATTGLAGVREQYF
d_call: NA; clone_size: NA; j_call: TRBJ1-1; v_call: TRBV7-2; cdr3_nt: TGTGCCAGCAGCTTTATCGAGGTGAACACTGAAGCTTTCTTT; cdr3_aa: CASSFIEVNTEAFF
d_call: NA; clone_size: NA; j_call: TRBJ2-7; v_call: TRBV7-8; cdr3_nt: TGTGCCAGCAGCTTAGACGGCGAGCAGTACTTC; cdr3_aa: CASSLDGEQYF
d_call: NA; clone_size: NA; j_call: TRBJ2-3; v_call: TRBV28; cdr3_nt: TGTGCCAGCAGTACTGGGGGCACAGATACGCAGTATTTT; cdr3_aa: CASSTGGTDTQYF
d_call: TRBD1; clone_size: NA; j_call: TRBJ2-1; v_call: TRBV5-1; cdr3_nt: TGCGCCAGCAGCTTCCAAGGACAGGGCGGGGTCAATGAGCAGTTCTTC; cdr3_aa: CASSFQGQGGVNEQFF
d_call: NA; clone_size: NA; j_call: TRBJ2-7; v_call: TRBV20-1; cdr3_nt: TGCAGTACTCCGGGGGTCTACGAGCAGTACTTC; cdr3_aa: CSTPGVYEQYF
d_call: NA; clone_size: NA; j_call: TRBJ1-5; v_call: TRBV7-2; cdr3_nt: TGTGCCAGCAGCCGGGGCCCAGGGCGAGGCAATCAGCCCCAGCATTTT; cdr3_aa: CASSRGPGRGNQPQHF
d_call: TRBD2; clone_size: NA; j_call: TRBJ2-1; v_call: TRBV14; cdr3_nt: TGTGCCAGCAGCTCGGGACTAGGTCGAGGGCAGTTCTTC; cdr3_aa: CASSSGLGRGQFF
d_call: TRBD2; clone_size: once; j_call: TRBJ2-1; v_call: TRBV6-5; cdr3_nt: TGTGCCAGCAGTTTAAGCGGGGGGGTCGGCAATGAGCAGTTCTTC; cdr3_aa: CASSLSGGVGNEQFF
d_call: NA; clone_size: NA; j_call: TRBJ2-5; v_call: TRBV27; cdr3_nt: TGTGCCAGCTCTGTTAGGGGAGAGACCCAGTACTTC; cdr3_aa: CASSVRGETQYF
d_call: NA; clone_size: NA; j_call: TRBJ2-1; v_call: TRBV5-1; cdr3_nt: TGCGCCAGCAGCATACTACAGGGAGGACCCTACAATGAGCAGTTCTTC; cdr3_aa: CASSILQGGPYNEQFF
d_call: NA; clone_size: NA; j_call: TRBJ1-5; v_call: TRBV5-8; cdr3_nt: TGTGCCAGCAGCTTGGCCTCAGGGGCCTATAGCAATCAGCCCCAGCATTTT; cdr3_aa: CASSLASGAYSNQPQHF
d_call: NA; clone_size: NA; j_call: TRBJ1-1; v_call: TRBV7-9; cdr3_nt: TGTGCCAGCAGCTCCGTCGGGAGGGGAGGCACTGAAGCTTTCTTT; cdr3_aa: CASSSVGRGGTEAFF
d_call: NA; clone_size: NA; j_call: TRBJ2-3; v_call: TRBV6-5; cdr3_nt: TGTGCCAGCAGTTACTCACGAGTTTCGGATACGCAGTATTTT; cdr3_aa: CASSYSRVSDTQYF
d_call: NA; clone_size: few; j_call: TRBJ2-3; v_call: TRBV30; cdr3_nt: TGTGCCTGGAGTGAAGGTTCGGGCACAGATACGCAGTATTTT; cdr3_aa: CAWSEGSGTDTQYF
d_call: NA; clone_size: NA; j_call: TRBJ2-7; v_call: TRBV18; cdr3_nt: TGTGCCAGCTCACCAGATAGCGAGCAGTACTTC; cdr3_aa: CASSPDSEQYF
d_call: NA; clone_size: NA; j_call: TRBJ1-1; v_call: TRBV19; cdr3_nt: TGTGCCAGTAGATCAGGGGACACTGGGATCGCTGAAGCTTTCTTT; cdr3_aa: CASRSGDTGIAEAFF
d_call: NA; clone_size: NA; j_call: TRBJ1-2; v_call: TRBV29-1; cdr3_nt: TGCAGCGTGACGGACCCGACTAAAGCTTCCTATGGCTACACCTTC; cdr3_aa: CSVTDPTKASYGYTF
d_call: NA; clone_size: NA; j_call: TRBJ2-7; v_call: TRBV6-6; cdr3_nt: TGTGCCAGCAGTTTCTCAGACAACTACGAGCAGTACTTC; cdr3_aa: CASSFSDNYEQYF
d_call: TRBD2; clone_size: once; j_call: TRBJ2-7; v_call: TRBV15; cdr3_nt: TGTGCCACCAGCTCGGGACTAGCGGGCTACGAGCAGTACTTC; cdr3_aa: CATSSGLAGYEQYF
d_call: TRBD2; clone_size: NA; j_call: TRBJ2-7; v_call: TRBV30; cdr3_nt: TGTGCCTGGAGTGTTGGTAGCGGGAGCTACGAGCAGTACTTC; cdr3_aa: CAWSVGSGSYEQYF
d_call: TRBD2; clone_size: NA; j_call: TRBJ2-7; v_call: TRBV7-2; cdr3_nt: TGTGCCAGCAGCTTAGCCTGGGCTAGCGGGAGAGGTGCCTCCTACGAGCAGTACTTC; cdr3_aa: CASSLAWASGRGASYEQYF
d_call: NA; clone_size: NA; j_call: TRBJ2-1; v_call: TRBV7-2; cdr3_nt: TGTGCCAGCAGCTTTGGGGTAGGGGGAAATGAGCAGTTCTTC; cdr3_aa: CASSFGVGGNEQFF
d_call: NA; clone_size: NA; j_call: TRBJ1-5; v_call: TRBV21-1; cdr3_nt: TGTGCCAGCAGCAAATGGGACAGGGGGCTTCATCAGCCCCAGCATTTT; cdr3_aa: CASSKWDRGLHQPQHF
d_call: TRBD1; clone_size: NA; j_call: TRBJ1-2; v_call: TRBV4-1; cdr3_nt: TGCGCCAGCAGCCAAGGCGGGGTTACAGGGGCGCAACTAGGCTACACCTTC; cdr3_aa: CASSQGGVTGAQLGYTF
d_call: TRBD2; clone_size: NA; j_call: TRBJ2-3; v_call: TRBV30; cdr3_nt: TGTGCCTGGAAGCGGGGGAAGACTAGCACAGATACGCAGTATTTT; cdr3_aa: CAWKRGKTSTDTQYF
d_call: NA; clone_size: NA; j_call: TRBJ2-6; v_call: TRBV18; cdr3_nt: TGTGCCAGCTCACCACGCGGCTCTGGGGCCAACGTCCTGACTTTC; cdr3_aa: CASSPRGSGANVLTF
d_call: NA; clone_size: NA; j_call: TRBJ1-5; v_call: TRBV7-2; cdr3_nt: TGTGCCAGCAGCTTAGCGTTTAACAATCAGCCCCAGCATTTT; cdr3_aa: CASSLAFNNQPQHF
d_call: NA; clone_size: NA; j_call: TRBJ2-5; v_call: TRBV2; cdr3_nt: TGTGCCAGCAGTGAACTTGGGGTAGGGGAGACCCAGTACTTC; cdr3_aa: CASSELGVGETQYF
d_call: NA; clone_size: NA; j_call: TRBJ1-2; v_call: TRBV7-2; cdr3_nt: TGTGCCAGCAGCCGCAGGACGACCTATGGCTACACCTTC; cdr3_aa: CASSRRTTYGYTF
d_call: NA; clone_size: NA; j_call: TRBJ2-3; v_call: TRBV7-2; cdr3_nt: TGTGCCAGCAGCTCAACGTCGTCTGGGGGTACGCAGTATTTT; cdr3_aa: CASSSTSSGGTQYF